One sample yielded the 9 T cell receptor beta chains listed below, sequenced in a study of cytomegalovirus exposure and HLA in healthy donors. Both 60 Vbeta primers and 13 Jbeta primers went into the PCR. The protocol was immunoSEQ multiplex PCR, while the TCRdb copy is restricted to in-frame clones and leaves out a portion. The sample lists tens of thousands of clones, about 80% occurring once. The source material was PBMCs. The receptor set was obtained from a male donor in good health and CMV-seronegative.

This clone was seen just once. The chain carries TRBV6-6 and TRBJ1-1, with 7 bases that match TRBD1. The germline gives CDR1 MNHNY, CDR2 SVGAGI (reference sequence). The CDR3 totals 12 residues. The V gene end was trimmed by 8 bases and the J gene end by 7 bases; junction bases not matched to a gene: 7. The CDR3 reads CASLIPGGEAFF. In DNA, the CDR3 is TGTGCCAGCCTGATCCCAGGGGGTGAAGCTTTCTTT.

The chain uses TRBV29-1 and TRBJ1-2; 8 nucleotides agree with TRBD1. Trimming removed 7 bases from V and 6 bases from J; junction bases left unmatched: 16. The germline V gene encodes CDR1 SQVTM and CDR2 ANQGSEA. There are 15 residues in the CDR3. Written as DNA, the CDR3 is TGCAGCGCCCAACTACACAGGGGGGGAGGAGATGGCTACACCTTC. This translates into CSAQLHRGGGDGYTF.

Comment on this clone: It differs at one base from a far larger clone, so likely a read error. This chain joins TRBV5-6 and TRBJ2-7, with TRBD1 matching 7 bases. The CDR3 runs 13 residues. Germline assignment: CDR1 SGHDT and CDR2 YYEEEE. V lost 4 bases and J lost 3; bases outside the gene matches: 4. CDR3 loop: CASSPGQHYEQYF. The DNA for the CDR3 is TGTGCCAGCAGCCCGGGACAGCACTACGAGCAGTACTTC.

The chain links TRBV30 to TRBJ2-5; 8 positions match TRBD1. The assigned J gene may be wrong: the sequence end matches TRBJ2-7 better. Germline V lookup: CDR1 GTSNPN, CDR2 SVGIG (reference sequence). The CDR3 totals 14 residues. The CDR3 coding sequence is TGTGCCTGGAGTGTACTAGGACAGGGCCGCGAGCAGTACTTC. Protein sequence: CAWSVLGQGREQYF.

This CDR3 is CASSSQGGTEAFF. The CDR3 DNA sequence: TGTGCCAGCAGTTCACAGGGGGGCACTGAAGCTTTCTTT. The chain employs TRBV6-4 and TRBJ1-1; TRBD1 aligns across 8 bases. Germline V gene data show CDR1 as MRHNA and CDR2 as SNTAGT. CDR3 length: 13 residues. Trimming at V came to 5 bases and at J to 4 bases, leaving 3 bases not matched to a gene.

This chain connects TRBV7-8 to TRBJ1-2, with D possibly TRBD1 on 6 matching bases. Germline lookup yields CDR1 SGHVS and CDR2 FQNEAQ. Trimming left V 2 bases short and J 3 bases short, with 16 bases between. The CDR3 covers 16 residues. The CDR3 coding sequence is TGTGCCAGCAGCTTAATGCCGGCAGGGGTATACTATGGCTACACCTTC. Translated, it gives CASSLMPAGVYYGYTF.

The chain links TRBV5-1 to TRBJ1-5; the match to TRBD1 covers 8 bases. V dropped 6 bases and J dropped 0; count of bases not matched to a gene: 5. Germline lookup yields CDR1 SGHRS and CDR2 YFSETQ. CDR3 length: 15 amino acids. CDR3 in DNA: TGCGCCAGCACCCCGACAGGGGATAGCAATCAGCCCCAGCATTTT. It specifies CASTPTGDSNQPQHF.

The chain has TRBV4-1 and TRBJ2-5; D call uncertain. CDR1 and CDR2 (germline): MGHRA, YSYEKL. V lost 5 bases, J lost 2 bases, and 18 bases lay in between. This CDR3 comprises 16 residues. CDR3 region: CASSLEIASRQETQYF. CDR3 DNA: TGCGCCAGCAGCTTAGAGATCGCCTCGAGGCAAGAGACCCAGTACTTC.

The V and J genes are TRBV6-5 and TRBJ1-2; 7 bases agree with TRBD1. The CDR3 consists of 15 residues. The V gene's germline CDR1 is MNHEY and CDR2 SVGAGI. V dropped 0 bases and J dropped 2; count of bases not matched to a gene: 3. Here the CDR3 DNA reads TGTGCCAGCAGTTACTCCGCGACAGGGAACTATGGCTACACCTTC. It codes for CASSYSATGNYGYTF.